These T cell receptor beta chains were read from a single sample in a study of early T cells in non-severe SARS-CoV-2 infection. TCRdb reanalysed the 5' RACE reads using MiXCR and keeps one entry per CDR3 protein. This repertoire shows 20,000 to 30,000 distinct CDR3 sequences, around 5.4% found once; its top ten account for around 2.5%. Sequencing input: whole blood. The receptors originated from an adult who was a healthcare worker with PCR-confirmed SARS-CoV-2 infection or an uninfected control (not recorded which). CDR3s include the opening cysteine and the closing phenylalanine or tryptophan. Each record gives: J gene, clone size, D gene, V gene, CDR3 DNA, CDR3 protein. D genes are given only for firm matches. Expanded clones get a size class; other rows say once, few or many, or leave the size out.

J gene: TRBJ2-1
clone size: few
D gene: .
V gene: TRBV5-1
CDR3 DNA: TGCGCCAGCAGCCGGCAGGGGTCCCACAATGAGCAGTTCTTC
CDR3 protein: CASSRQGSHNEQFF

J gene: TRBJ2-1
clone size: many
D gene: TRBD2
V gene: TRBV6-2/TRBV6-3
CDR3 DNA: TGTGCCAGCAGTTTGGAGCGGGGGGACTCCTACAATGAGCAGTTCTTC
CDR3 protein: CASSLERGDSYNEQFF

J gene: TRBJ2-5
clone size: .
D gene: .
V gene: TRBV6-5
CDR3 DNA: TGTGCCAGCAGTTACGGCCGACGTGAGAAGACCCAGTACTTC
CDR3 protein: CASSYGRREKTQYF

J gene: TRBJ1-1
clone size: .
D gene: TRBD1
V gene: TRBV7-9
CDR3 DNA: TGTGCCAGCAGCTTGGGGACAGAAAACACTGAAGCTTTCTTT
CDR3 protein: CASSLGTENTEAFF

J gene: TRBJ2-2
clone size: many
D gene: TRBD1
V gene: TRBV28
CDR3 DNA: TGTGCCAGCAGTCCGACAGGGAAAGGCCCCGGGGAGCTGTTTTTT
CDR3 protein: CASSPTGKGPGELFF

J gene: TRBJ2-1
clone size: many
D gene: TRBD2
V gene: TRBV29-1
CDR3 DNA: TGCAGCGTTGGGGGTAGCGGGACCTTCTCCTACAATGAGCAGTTCTTC
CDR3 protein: CSVGGSGTFSYNEQFF

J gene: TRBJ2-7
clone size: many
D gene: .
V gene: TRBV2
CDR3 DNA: TGTGCCAGCAGGGAGCCCGGGACGTCATACGAGCAGTACTTC
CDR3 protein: CASREPGTSYEQYF

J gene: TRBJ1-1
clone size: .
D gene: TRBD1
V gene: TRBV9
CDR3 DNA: TGTGCCAGCAGCGTCCATCAACAGGGGGCTAGCACTGAAGCTTTCTTT
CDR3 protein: CASSVHQQGASTEAFF

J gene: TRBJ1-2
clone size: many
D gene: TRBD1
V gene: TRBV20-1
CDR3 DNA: TGCAGTGCTAGCGGACAGGACAGGGAAAATAACTATGGCTACACCTTC
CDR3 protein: CSASGQDRENNYGYTF

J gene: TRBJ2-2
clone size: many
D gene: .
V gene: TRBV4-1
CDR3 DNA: TGCGCCAGCAGCCTTCAGACCGGTGGGCGCGGGGAGCTGTTTTTT
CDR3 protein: CASSLQTGGRGELFF

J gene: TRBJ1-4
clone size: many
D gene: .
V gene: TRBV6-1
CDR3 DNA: TGTGCCAGCAGTGCTTCCCCCGGGGGGCGGAATGAAAAACTGTTTTTT
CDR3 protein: CASSASPGGRNEKLFF

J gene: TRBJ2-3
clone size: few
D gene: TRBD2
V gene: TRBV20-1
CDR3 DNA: TGCAGTGCTCAGCGGGGGACCAGCACAGATACGCAGTATTTT
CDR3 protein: CSAQRGTSTDTQYF

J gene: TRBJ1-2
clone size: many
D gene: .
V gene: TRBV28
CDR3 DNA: TGTGCCAGCAGTTTACAAGGCTATGGCTACACCTTC
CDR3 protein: CASSLQGYGYTF

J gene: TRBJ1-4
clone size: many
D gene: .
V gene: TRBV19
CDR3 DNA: TGTGCCAGTAGTATCACCGGGGCTAATGAAAAACTGTTTTTT
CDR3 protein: CASSITGANEKLFF

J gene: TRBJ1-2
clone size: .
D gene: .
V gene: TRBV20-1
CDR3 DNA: TGCAGTGCTAACCCCGACAGTATCTATGGCTACACCTTC
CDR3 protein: CSANPDSIYGYTF

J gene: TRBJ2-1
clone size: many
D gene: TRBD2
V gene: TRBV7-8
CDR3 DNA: TGTGCCAGCAGCTCCTCTAGCGGGACCAGACGCTTC
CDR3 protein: CASSSSSGTRRF

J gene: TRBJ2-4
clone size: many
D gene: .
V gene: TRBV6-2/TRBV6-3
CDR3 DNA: TGTGCCAGCAGTCCAGTAGCCAAAAACATTCAGTACTTC
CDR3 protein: CASSPVAKNIQYF

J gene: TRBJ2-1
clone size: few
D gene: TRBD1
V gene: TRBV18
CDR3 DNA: TGTGCCAGCTCCCCGCTCGGACAGGGTTTGAATGAGCAGTTCTTC
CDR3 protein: CASSPLGQGLNEQFF

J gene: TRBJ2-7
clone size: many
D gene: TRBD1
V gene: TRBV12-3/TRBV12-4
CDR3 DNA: TGTGCCAGCAGTCCCTGGACAGGGGCCTACGAGCAGTACTTC
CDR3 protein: CASSPWTGAYEQYF

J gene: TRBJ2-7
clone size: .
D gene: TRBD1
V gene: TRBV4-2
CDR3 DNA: TGTGCCAGCAGCCAAGGAGGACAGGGCCTCTACGAGCAGTACTTC
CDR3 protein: CASSQGGQGLYEQYF

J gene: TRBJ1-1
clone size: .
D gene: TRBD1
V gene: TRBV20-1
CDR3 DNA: TGCAGTGCTAGAGCCCGGGACAGGGGGCCCACTGAAGCTTTCTTT
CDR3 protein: CSARARDRGPTEAFF

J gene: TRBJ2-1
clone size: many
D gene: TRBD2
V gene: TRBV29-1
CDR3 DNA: TGCAGCGTTGCTAGCGGGGGGTACAATGAGCAGTTCTTC
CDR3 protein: CSVASGGYNEQFF

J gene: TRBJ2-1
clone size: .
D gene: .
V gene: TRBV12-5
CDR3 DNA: TGTGCTAGTGGTTTGGTAGGGGGTCTAGCAGCCGGACCGTTCTTC
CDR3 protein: CASGLVGGLAAGPFF

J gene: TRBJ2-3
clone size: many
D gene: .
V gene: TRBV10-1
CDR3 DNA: TGCGCCAGCAGGAGAGGGGGGCCAACAGATACGCAGTATTTT
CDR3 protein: CASRRGGPTDTQYF

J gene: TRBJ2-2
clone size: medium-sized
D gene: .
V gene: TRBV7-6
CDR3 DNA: TGTGCCAGCAGCTTAATCGGGGAGCTGTTTTTT
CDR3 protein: CASSLIGELFF

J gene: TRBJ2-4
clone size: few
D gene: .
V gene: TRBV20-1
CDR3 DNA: TGCAGTGCTAGGCAAACTTGGTCTTTAGCCAAAAACATTCAGTACTTC
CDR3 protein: CSARQTWSLAKNIQYF

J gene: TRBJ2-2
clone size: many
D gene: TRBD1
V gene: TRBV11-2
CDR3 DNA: TGTGCCAGCAGCGGGGACAGACTTTACACCGGGGAGCTGTTTTTT
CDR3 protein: CASSGDRLYTGELFF

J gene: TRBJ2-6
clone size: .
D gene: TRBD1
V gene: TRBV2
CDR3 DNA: TGTGCCAGCACTTATTCCGGACAGGGGGCCTCTGGGGCCAACGTCCTGACTTTC
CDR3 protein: CASTYSGQGASGANVLTF

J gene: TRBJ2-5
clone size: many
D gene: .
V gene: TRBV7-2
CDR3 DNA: TGTGCCAGCAGCTTAGGCTCAGTCATGGAGACCCAGTACTTC
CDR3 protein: CASSLGSVMETQYF

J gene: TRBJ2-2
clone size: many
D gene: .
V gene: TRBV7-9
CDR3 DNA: TGTGCCAGCAGCCCCTCAGGGACGAACACCGGGGAGCTGTTTTTT
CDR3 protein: CASSPSGTNTGELFF

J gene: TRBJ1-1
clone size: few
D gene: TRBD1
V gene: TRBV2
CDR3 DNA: TGTGCCAGCAAGGGACAGGGGAACACTGAAGCTTTCTTT
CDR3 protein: CASKGQGNTEAFF

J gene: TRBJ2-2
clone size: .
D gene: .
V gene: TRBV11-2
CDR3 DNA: TGTGCCAGCAGCTTAGTCTGGGGCGGGGAGCTGTTTTTT
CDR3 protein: CASSLVWGGELFF

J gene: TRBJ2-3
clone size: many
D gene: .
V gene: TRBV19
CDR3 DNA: TGTGCCAGTAGTATAAGACTCCCGTCGGCAGATACGCAGTATTTT
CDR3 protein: CASSIRLPSADTQYF

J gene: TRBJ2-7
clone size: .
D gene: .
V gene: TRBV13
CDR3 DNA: TGTGCCAGCAGCCAATCTAACAGTTTCAGCTCCTACGAGCAGTACTTC
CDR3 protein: CASSQSNSFSSYEQYF

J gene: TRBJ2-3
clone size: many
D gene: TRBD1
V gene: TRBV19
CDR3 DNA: TGTGCCAGTAGTATGACCGGACAGGGCATCACAGATACGCAGTATTTT
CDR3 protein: CASSMTGQGITDTQYF

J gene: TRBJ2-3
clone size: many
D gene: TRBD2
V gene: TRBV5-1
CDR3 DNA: TGCGCCAGCAGCTTCGGACTAGCAACAGATACGCAGTATTTT
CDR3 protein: CASSFGLATDTQYF

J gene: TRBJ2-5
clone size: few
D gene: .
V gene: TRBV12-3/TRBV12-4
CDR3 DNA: TGTGCCAGCACAGTATCGGAGACCCAGTACTTC
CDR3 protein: CASTVSETQYF

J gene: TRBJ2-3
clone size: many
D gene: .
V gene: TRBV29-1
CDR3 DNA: TGCAGCGTTGACGAGGGAGGCACAGATACGCAGTATTTT
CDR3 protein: CSVDEGGTDTQYF

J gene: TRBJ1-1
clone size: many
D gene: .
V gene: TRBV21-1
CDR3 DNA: TGTGCCAGCAGCAAAGGACCCCAGGTTCCTGGAGAAGCTTTCTTT
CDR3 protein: CASSKGPQVPGEAFF

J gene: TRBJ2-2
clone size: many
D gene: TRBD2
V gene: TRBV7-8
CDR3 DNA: TGTGCCAGCAGCTTAAGCGGGGGCGGCGGGGAGCTGTTTTTT
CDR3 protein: CASSLSGGGGELFF

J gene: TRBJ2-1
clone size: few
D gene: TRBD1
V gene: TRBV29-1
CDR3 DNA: TGCAGCGTTAGGGACAGGGGGCCAGGCGGTGAGCAGTTCTTC
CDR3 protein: CSVRDRGPGGEQFF

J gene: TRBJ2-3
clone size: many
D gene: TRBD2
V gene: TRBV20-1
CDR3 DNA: TGCAGTGCTAGATTTCCAGCGGGGGTAATTGATACGCAGTATTTT
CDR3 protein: CSARFPAGVIDTQYF

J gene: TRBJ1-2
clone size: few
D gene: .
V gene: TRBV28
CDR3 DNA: TGTGCCAGCAGTTTATCTTTTGGGTCAGCATATGGCTACACCTTC
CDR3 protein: CASSLSFGSAYGYTF

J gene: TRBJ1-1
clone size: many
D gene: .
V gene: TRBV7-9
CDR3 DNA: TGTGCCAGCAGCTTACGAGGGGCTGAAGCTTTCTTT
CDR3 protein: CASSLRGAEAFF

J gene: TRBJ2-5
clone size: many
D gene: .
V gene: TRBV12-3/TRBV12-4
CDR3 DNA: TGTGCCAGCAGTTTCTTTCGGGAGACCCAGTACTTC
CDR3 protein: CASSFFRETQYF

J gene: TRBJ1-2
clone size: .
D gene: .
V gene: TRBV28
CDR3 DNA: TGTGCCAGCAGTTTATCCCTCGGGGGAGTCCCGTATGGCTACACCTTC
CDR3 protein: CASSLSLGGVPYGYTF

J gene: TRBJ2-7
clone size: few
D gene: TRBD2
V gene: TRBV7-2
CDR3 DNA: TGTGCCAGCAGCCTGGGACTAGCGGGGACCGCCTACGAGCAGTACTTC
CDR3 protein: CASSLGLAGTAYEQYF

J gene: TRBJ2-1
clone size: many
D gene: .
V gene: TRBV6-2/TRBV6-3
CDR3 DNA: TGTGCCAGTCAGGATTCGGGGAGGAGGAATGAGCAGTTCTTC
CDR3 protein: CASQDSGRRNEQFF

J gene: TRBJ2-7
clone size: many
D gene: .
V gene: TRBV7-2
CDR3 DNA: TGTGCCAGCAGCATGGGGCACTCCTACGAGCAGTACTTC
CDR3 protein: CASSMGHSYEQYF

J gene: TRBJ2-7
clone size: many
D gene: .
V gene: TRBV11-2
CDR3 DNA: TGTGCCAGCAGCTTAGATATCCAGGCAGGTCCCTACGAGCAGTACTTC
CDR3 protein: CASSLDIQAGPYEQYF

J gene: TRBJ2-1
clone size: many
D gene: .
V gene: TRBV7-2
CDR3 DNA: TGTGCCAGCAGCTTAGGGCTAGCCATGTATAATGAGCAGTTCTTC
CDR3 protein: CASSLGLAMYNEQFF

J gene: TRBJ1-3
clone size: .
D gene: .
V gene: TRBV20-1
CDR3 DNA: TGCAGTGCTAGTAAGGGGATCTCTGGAAACACCATATATTTT
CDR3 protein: CSASKGISGNTIYF

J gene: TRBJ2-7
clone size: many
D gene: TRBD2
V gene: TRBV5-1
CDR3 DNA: TGCGCCAGCAGCTTGAATCCAGCGGGGGGCCCGAGCTCCTACGAGCAGTACTTC
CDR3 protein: CASSLNPAGGPSSYEQYF

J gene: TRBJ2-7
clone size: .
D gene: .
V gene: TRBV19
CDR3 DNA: TGTGCCAGCCCGCCTGGGCCCCGGGACACTTCCTACGAGCAGTACTTC
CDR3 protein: CASPPGPRDTSYEQYF

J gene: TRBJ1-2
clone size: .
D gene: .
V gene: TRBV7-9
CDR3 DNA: TGTGCCAGCAGCGCCGGGCTTCAGGCGGGCTACACCTTC
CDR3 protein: CASSAGLQAGYTF

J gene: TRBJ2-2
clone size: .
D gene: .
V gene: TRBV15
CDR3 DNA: TGTGCCACCAGCAGAGACAGGGGACCTACCGGGGAGCTGTTTTTT
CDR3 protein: CATSRDRGPTGELFF